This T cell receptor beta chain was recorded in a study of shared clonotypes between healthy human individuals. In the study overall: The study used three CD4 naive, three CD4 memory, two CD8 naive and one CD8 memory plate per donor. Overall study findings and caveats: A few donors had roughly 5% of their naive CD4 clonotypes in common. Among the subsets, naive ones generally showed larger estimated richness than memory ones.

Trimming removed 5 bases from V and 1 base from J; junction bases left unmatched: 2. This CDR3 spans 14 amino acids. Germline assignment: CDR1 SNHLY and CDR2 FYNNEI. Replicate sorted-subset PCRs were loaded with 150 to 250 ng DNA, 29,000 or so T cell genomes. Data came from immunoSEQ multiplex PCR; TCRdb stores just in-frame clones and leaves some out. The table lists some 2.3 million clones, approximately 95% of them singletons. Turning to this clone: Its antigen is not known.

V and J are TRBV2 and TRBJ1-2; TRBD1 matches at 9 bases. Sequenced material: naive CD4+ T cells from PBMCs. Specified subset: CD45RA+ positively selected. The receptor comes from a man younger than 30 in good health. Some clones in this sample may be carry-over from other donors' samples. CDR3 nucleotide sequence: TGTGCCAGCAGTTGGACAGGGGTTAACTATGGCTACACCTTC. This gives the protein CASSWTGVNYGYTF.